The 10 T cell receptor beta chains presented below share a single source sample, sequenced in a study of Ad26.COV2.S vaccination and SARS-CoV-2 variants. The data were produced by immunoSEQ multiplex PCR, yet TCRdb's version contains in-frame clones alone and is incomplete. This table holds some 190,000 clones, approximately 88% found once. The specimen was peripheral blood, collected after recovery from COVID-19. The receptor set was obtained from a human donor who had recovered from COVID-19.

This clone was recorded only once. This chain uses TRBV27 with TRBJ2-5; tentatively, D is TRBD2 (6 bases). The germline V gene encodes CDR1 MNHEY and CDR2 SMNVEV (reference sequence). V was clipped by 1 base and J by 4 bases, with 22 bases between them. The CDR3 has 18 residues. CDR3 bases: TGTGCCAGCAGTTTATGGGGGGTGGCGGCAGGGTGGGCAGAGACCCAGTACTTC. Amino acid sequence: CASSLWGVAAGWAETQYF.

This chain uses TRBV5-1 with TRBJ2-6, with 11 bases aligning to TRBD1. Germline values: CDR1 SGHRS, CDR2 YFSETQ. The CDR3 is 17 amino acids. With 3 bases clipped from V and 4 bases from J, the junction kept 6 bases outside the gene matches. CDR3 sequence: CASSYGQGAVGANVLTF. For the CDR3, the DNA is TGCGCCAGCAGCTACGGACAGGGGGCTGTCGGGGCCAACGTCCTGACTTTC.

The chain carries TRBV29-1 and TRBJ2-1; D gene unclear. Germline V gives CDR1 SQVTM, CDR2 ANQGSEA. The CDR3 is 10 amino acids. Trimming took 4 bases from V and 5 from J, leaving 3 bases between them. CDR3 coding DNA: TGCAGCGTTGCACACAATGAGCAGTTCTTC. It yields the protein CSVAHNEQFF.

The rearrangement joins TRBV3-1 (or the pseudogene TRBV3-2) to TRBJ2-5; D possibly corresponds to TRBD1 (6 bases). Trimming removed 0 bases from V and 5 bases from J, with 13 bases in between. The CDR3 has 15 residues. Germline V gene sequence: CDR1 LGHDT, CDR2 YNNKEL (reference sequence). The CDR3 region is CASSQEMAGAETQYF. The CDR3, as DNA: TGTGCCAGCAGCCAAGAAATGGCAGGGGCCGAGACCCAGTACTTC.

This chain connects TRBV27 to TRBJ1-1, with D hard to call. The CDR3 covers 14 residues. V gave up 4 bases and J gave up 1 base, with 10 bases separating them. Germline values: CDR1 MNHEY, CDR2 SMNVEV (reference sequence). The CDR3 coding sequence is TGTGCCAGCAGTTATGTAGCAGGGAACACTGAAGCTTTCTTT. Amino acid sequence: CASSYVAGNTEAFF.

This chain uses TRBV27 with TRBJ2-2, with D possibly matching TRBD1 (5 bases). Trimming took off 3 bases at V and 6 bases at J, with 8 bases between the two ends. The CDR3 spans 13 residues. CDR1 is MNHEY and CDR2 is SMNVEV in the germline V gene (reference sequence). The CDR3 loop reads CASSFRGPGELFF. The CDR3 DNA is TGTGCCAGCAGTTTTAGGGGCCCCGGGGAGCTGTTTTTT.

The chain combines TRBV9 with TRBJ2-7; D gene unclear. V dropped 0 bases and J dropped 0 bases, with 10 bases sitting between them. The CDR3 spans 15 residues. CDR1 SGDLS and CDR2 YYNGEE come from the germline V gene. CDR3 nucleotide sequence: TGTGCCAGCAGCGTAGGCACCCTGAGCTCCTACGAGCAGTACTTC. Encoded protein: CASSVGTLSSYEQYF. Drawing the rest from reference TRBV9 and TRBJ2-7, the complete variable domain is DSGVTQTPKHLITATGQRVTLRCSPRSGDLSVYWYQQSLDQGLQFLIQYYNGEERAKGNILERFSAQQFPDLHSELNLSSLELGDSALYFCASSVGTLSSYEQYFGPGTRLTVT.

This chain uses TRBV7-6 with TRBJ2-3; TRBD2 matches at 13 bases. J was trimmed by 6 bases and V by 5 bases; bases with no gene match: 5. The CDR3 length is 15 residues. The germline V gene has CDR1 SGHVS and CDR2 FNYEAQ. The CDR3 sequence: CASSQLAGGFDTQYF. The DNA for the CDR3 is TGTGCCAGCAGCCAACTAGCGGGGGGGTTTGATACGCAGTATTTT.

About this clone: Additional DNA sequences in this sample encode the identical CDR3. The rearrangement joins TRBV5-1 to TRBJ1-3, with unresolved D. The CDR3 is 14 residues long. The V end lost 0 bases, the J end lost 4 bases, and 8 bases lay between the germline ends. Per germline, CDR1 SGHRS and CDR2 YFSETQ. Here the CDR3 reads CASSLAGYGNTIYF. CDR3 DNA: TGCGCCAGCAGCTTGGCTGGGTACGGAAACACCATATATTTT.

V is TRBV19 and J is TRBJ1-1; 7 bases align to TRBD1. The CDR3 covers 15 residues. With V trimmed by 3 bases and J by 0 bases, 4 bases remained unmatched. Germline V gene data show CDR1 as LNHDA and CDR2 as SQIVND (reference sequence). DNA for the CDR3: TGTGCCAGTAGTATTTACAGGGGTGTGAACACTGAAGCTTTCTTT. Protein product: CASSIYRGVNTEAFF.